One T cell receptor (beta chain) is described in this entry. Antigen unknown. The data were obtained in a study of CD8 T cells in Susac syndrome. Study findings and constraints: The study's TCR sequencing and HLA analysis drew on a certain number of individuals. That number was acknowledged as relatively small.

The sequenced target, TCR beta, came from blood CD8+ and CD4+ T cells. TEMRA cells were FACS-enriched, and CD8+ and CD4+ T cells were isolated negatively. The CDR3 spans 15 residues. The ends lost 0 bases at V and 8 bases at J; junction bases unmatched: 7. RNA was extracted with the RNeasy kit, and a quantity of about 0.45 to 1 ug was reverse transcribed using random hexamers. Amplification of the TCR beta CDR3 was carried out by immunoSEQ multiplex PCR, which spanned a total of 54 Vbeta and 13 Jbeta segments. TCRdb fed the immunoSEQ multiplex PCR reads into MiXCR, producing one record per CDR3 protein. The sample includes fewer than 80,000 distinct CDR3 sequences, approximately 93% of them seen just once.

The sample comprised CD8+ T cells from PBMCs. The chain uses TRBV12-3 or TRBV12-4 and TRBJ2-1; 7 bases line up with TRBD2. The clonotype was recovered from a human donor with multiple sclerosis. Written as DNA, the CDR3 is TGTGCCAGCAGTTTAGCGGGAGGGTTAGGGGATGAGCAGTTCTTC. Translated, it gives CASSLAGGLGDEQFF.